The table lists the clone carrying this T cell receptor (beta chain) with a count of one. The data were taken from a study of blood T cell repertoires in COVID-19. For the study at large: The cDNA or gDNA used as material had been derived from T cells, B-cell-depleted T cells, or PBMCs.

Looked up from germline, CDR1 is LGHDT and CDR2 is YNNKEL (reference sequence). The CDR3 contains 15 residues. V lost 4 bases to trimming and J lost 2 bases, with 13 bases between them. Participants were placed into cohorts based on the clinical history they reported. Donors in Cohort 3 who had recovered were those with two negative PCRs, healthcare professional clearance, or resolution of their symptoms. Authors' processing steps: Researchers report that nucleated cell counts were estimated from reference gene primer amplification. Assay: immunoSEQ multiplex PCR; the TCRdb copy retains only in-frame clones and omits some. That table furnishes V, J and clone size, whereas the DNA furnished D and trimming. The table has 150,000 to 200,000 clones, over 75% seen once.

This TCR was sampled from a woman younger than 35 who had recovered from COVID-19. The sample was PBMCs or T cells enriched from blood (not recorded which). The chain recombines TRBV3-1 (or the pseudogene TRBV3-2) with TRBJ2-3, with D maybe TRBD1 (5 bases). The CDR3 nucleotides read TGTGCCAGCAGCCCCCCAGGGTCTTTCACAGATACGCAGTATTTT. This codes for CASSPPGSFTDTQYF.